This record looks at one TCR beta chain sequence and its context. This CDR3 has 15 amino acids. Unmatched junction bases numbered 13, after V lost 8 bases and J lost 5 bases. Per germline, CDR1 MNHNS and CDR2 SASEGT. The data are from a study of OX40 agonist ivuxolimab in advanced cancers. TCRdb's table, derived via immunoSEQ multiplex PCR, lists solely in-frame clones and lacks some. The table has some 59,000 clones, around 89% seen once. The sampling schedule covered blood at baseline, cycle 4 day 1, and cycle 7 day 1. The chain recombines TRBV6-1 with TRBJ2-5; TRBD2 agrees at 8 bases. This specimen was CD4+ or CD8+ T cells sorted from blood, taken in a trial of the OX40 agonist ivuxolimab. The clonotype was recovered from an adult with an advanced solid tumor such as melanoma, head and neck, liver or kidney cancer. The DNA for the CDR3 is TGTGCCAGCGGCCCGGGACTAGTGGCCGGGGAGACCCAGTACTTC. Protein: CASGPGLVAGETQYF.